Described below is a single TCR beta chain sequence and its context. The antigen remains undetermined. These data are taken from a study of PD-L1 blockade in urothelial cancer. The wider study: Blood samples had a median of 141,255 T cells, tens of thousands of unique TCRs, and clonality around 0.08. Study-wide findings and caveats: Below-median pretreatment blood TCR clonality predicted better survival.

Sequencing used immunoSEQ multiplex PCR; TCRdb keeps in-frame clones, though not all of them. The sample includes 100,000 to 150,000 clones, around 88% of them seen just once. Time point of the sample: peripheral blood 6 weeks after treatment start. Urothelial carcinoma in patients was locally advanced or metastatic. The germline gives CDR1 MDHEN, CDR2 SYDVKM. The CDR3 covers 15 residues. V dropped 3 bases and J dropped 5 bases, with 14 bases sitting between them. The chain carries TRBV28 and TRBJ1-5, with D uncertain. The sequence was collected from a man aged 45 to 65 with urothelial cancer. Sequences were derived from PBMCs, sampled around atezolizumab (anti-PD-L1) treatment. The DNA of the CDR3 is TGTGCCAGCAGTTTTGGACGGCGGGATTATCAGCCCCAGCATTTT. This translates into CASSFGRRDYQPQHF.